This T cell receptor (beta chain) is drawn from a study of cytomegalovirus exposure and HLA in healthy donors. Whole-study context: Out of 150 million to 200 million T cells, an earlier analysis found 117 million unique TCR beta sequences in total.

The CDR3 totals 17 residues. In germline, CDR1 is ENHRY, CDR2 SYGVKD. The V segment lost 0 bases and the J segment 4 bases; nucleotides outside the gene matches: 7. About this clone itself: Its antigen remains unidentified. The sample carries other DNA sequences with the same CDR3.

Notes on the study in general: It has been reported that TCR beta sequences accurately predicted the HLA-A and HLA-B alleles of most subjects.

PCR was performed using 60 Vbeta and 13 Jbeta primers. Original methodology: The count from a later analysis was 79 million or so unique TCR beta chains, 9.5 million to 13 million of them shared. The data were produced by immunoSEQ multiplex PCR, yet TCRdb's version contains in-frame clones alone and is incomplete. The D gene and trimming were derived from the DNA, and the V and J assignments and clone size from that table. Of approximately 150,000 clones in the sample, 75% to 85% were seen once. The receptor comes from a woman aged 18-35 years in good health and CMV-seropositive. Sequencing was done on a sample of PBMCs. V and J are TRBV10-3 and TRBJ2-1, with 9 bases fitting TRBD2. CDR3 amino acids: CAISESRASGDYNEQFF. The CDR3 nucleotides are TGTGCCATCAGTGAGTCCCGGGCTAGCGGGGATTACAATGAGCAGTTCTTC.